Presented here are 26 T cell receptor beta chains from one specimen sequenced in a study of CD8+ T cells in alopecia areata. Treatment described: oral pan-JAK inhibitor, 5-10 mg twice daily. Sequencing relied on a cDNA template that was reverse transcribed from extracted RNA. Clones were read by immunoSEQ multiplex PCR, and TCRdb kept only the in-frame ones, dropping some. The sample records about 270,000 clones, around 64% being singletons. Material: CD4+ T cells sorted from blood, obtained at roughly week 52, from a patient treated with tofacitinib. All receptors come from a human donor with alopecia areata.

This clone has a handful of counts. The gene calls are TRBV5-1 and TRBJ1-1; 8 bases map to TRBD1. Germline trimming cut 4 bases from V and 5 bases from J; bases unmatched to any gene: 7. Per the germline V gene, CDR1 is SGHRS and CDR2 is YFSETQ. The CDR3 is made up of 14 amino acids. The CDR3 loop is CASSTDRVWTEAFF. In DNA form, the CDR3 reads TGCGCCAGCAGCACGGACAGGGTATGGACTGAAGCTTTCTTT.

This chain links TRBV13 with TRBJ2-6, with D possibly called TRBD1 or TRBD2 (5 bases each). The CDR3 consists of 15 residues. Germline-derived CDR1 and CDR2 are PRHDT and FYEKMQ (reference sequence). V lost 2 bases to trimming and J lost 3 bases, with 8 bases between them. CDR3 nucleotide sequence: TGTGCCAGCAGCTTAAGAGGGGTTGGGGCCAACGTCCTGACTTTC. Translation: CASSLRGVGANVLTF.

The chain couples TRBV29-1 to TRBJ2-5; the match to TRBD2 covers 8 bases. Germline CDR1 SQVTM, CDR2 ANQGSEA. The CDR3 consists of 13 residues. Trimming at V came to 6 bases and at J to 2 bases, leaving 5 bases not matched to a gene. In DNA, the CDR3 is TGCAGCGTCGCACTAGCGGCACAAGAGACCCAGTACTTC. Protein product: CSVALAAQETQYF.

The chain is built from TRBV30 and TRBJ1-6; tentative D call: TRBD1 (6 bases). Germline CDR1 reads GTSNPN; CDR2 reads SVGIG (reference sequence). CDR3 length: 13 amino acids. V was pared by 2 bases and J by 10 bases, with 12 bases between. The CDR3 spells CAWSFQGRSPLHF. CDR3 nucleotides: TGTGCCTGGAGTTTCCAGGGGAGATCACCCCTCCACTTT. The variable domain in full, with the rest retrieved from reference TRBV30 and TRBJ1-6, is SQTIHQWPATLVQPVGSPLSLECTVEGTSNPNLYWYRQAAGRGLQLLFYSVGIGQISSEVPQNLSASRPQDRQFILSSKKLLLSDSGFYLCAWSFQGRSPLHFGNGTRLTVT.

The chain is built from TRBV29-1 and TRBJ2-5; no clear D gene. CDR3 length: 12 amino acids. Trimming left V 8 bases short and J 5 bases short, with 15 bases between. Germline V gene data show CDR1 as SQVTM and CDR2 as ANQGSEA. CDR3 bases: TGCAGCAATTCTCATGAAGGGGAGACCCAGTACTTC. It translates to CSNSHEGETQYF.

The chain uses TRBV9 and TRBJ1-2, with D uncertain. V lost 0 bases, J lost 6 bases, and 12 bases lay in between. The CDR3 is 14 amino acids. Per the germline V gene, CDR1 is SGDLS and CDR2 is YYNGEE. CDR3 sequence: CASSVVGTADGYTF. As DNA, the CDR3 is TGTGCCAGCAGCGTAGTCGGCACCGCTGATGGCTACACCTTC.

This clone occurred a few times. The chain carries TRBV5-1 and TRBJ1-6, with D perhaps matching TRBD1 (5 bases). CDR1 SGHRS and CDR2 YFSETQ come from the germline V gene. The V end was cut by 1 base, the J end by 6 bases, with 14 bases between. The CDR3 runs to 16 residues. The CDR3 region has the DNA TGCGCCAGCAGCTTGCACGCGGGGGGAAGTAATTCACCCCTCCACTTT. It translates to CASSLHAGGSNSPLHF.

The chain combines TRBV6-5 with TRBJ2-4; 9 nucleotides align to TRBD1. The CDR3 runs to 14 residues. CDR1 and CDR2 (germline): MNHEY, SVGAGI. J was trimmed by 8 bases and V by 5 bases; bases with no gene match: 7. For the CDR3, the DNA is TGTGCCAGCAGTCCGACAGGGGGGGCGGACATTCAGTACTTC. Encoded protein: CASSPTGGADIQYF.

This clone appeared a few times. This chain connects TRBV10-3 to TRBJ1-2; D not certain. V gave up 2 bases and J gave up 0 bases, with 4 bases separating them. CDR1 and CDR2 (germline): ENHRY, SYGVKD. This CDR3 is 13 amino acids long. CDR3 residues: CAISEGSNYGYTF. Here the CDR3 DNA reads TGTGCCATCAGTGAGGGCTCTAACTATGGCTACACCTTC.

The chain recombines TRBV30 with TRBJ1-1; 8 bases align to TRBD1. V trimming: 4 bases; J trimming: 0 bases; junction bases outside the gene matches: 10. The CDR3 runs to 16 residues. Looked up from germline, CDR1 is GTSNPN and CDR2 is SVGIG (reference sequence). This CDR3 is CAWIRKTGAMNTEAFF. The CDR3 nucleotides read TGTGCCTGGATACGAAAGACAGGGGCCATGAACACTGAAGCTTTCTTT. Together with reference TRBV30 and TRBJ1-1, the CDR3 gives the full variable domain: SQTIHQWPATLVQPVGSPLSLECTVEGTSNPNLYWYRQAAGRGLQLLFYSVGIGQISSEVPQNLSASRPQDRQFILSSKKLLLSDSGFYLCAWIRKTGAMNTEAFFGQGTRLTVV.

With regard to this clone: The same CDR3 arises from other DNA sequences in this sample as well. This chain connects TRBV29-1 to TRBJ1-4; D is unclear. The CDR3 covers 11 residues. V was cut by 3 bases and J by 8 bases, with 7 bases left in between. CDR1 SQVTM and CDR2 ANQGSEA come from the germline V gene. The CDR3 nucleotides read TGCAGCGTTGACACTGGCGAAAAACTGTTTTTT. This translates into CSVDTGEKLFF. The whole variable domain, filled in from reference TRBV29-1 and TRBJ1-4, reads SAVISQKPSRDICQRGTSLTIQCQVDSQVTMMFWYRQQPGQSLTLIATANQGSEATYESGFVIDKFPISRPNLTFSTLTVSNMSPEDSSIYLCSVDTGEKLFFGSGTQLSVL.

The rearrangement uses TRBV9 and TRBJ2-1, with 8 nucleotides matching TRBD2. This CDR3 spans 15 amino acids. Trimming took 4 bases from V and 7 from J; bases not matched to a gene: 10. CDR1 SGDLS and CDR2 YYNGEE come from the germline V gene. The CDR3 here is CASSPRPGTSNEQFF. DNA for the CDR3: TGTGCCAGCAGCCCACGTCCCGGGACTAGTAATGAGCAGTTCTTC.

V and J are TRBV30 and TRBJ2-1; D is ambiguous. Trimming pared 0 bases from V and 13 bases from J, leaving 16 bases between. Germline V gene sequence: CDR1 GTSNPN, CDR2 SVGIG (reference sequence). CDR3 length: 13 amino acids. CDR3: CAWSVPGTNLQFF. CDR3 sequence (DNA): TGTGCCTGGAGTGTCCCAGGTACTAACTTACAGTTCTTC.

This clone was counted only a few times. The rearrangement uses TRBV27 and TRBJ2-1; 9 bases are a match to TRBD1. CDR3 length: 12 residues. Germline CDR1 MNHEY, CDR2 SMNVEV (reference sequence). V was pared by 9 bases and J by 9 bases, with 6 bases of the junction left unmatched. The CDR3 region is CASWDRVAEQFF. Here the CDR3 DNA reads TGTGCCAGTTGGGACAGGGTCGCTGAGCAGTTCTTC.

J is TRBJ1-5 and V is TRBV30; D may be TRBD1 (5 bases). In germline, CDR1 is GTSNPN, CDR2 SVGIG (reference sequence). This CDR3 contains 13 residues. Trimming shortened V by 1 base and J by 5 bases, and 9 bases separated the two germline ends. The CDR3 DNA reads TGTGCCTGGAGTGGGATGGGGGATCAGCCCCAGCATTTT. Encoded protein: CAWSGMGDQPQHF.

The chain links TRBV2 to TRBJ2-3, with D tentatively TRBD1 (6 bases). Between the trimmed V and J ends, which lost 7 bases and 6 bases, there was a span of 14 bases. Germline CDR1 is SNHLY and CDR2 is FYNNEI. This CDR3 is 13 amino acids long. The CDR3, as DNA: TGTGCCAGCAAACAGGGTCGAGGGGATACGCAGTATTTT. Protein product: CASKQGRGDTQYF.

The chain is built from TRBV25-1 and TRBJ2-5; TRBD2 aligns across 8 bases. The CDR3 is 15 amino acids. Germline V gene lookup returns CDR1 MGHDK and CDR2 SYGVNS. V was pared by 1 base and J by 5 bases, with 6 bases of the junction left unmatched. The CDR3 DNA is TGTGCCAGCAGTGAATCGGGGGGGGCCTTGGAGACCCAGTACTTC. Its translation is CASSESGGALETQYF. The full variable domain, its missing parts supplied by reference TRBV25-1 and TRBJ2-5, is EADIYQTPRYLVIGTGKKITLECSQTMGHDKMYWYQQDPGMELHLIHYSYGVNSTEKGDLSSESTVSRIRTEHFPLTLESARPSHTSQYLCASSESGGALETQYFGPGTRLLVL.

Of note for this clone: In the same sample, other DNA sequences code for this CDR3. The chain combines TRBV30 with TRBJ1-5, with D perhaps TRBD1 (5 bases). The CDR3 spans 12 residues. Trimming took off 3 bases at V and 7 bases at J, with 10 bases between the two ends. The germline gives CDR1 GTSNPN, CDR2 SVGIG (reference sequence). The CDR3 coding sequence is TGTGCCTGGAGCAGGGTCGGCCAGCCCCAGCATTTT. It yields the protein CAWSRVGQPQHF.

V is TRBV7-2 and J is TRBJ2-5; possibly TRBD1 for D (5 bases). This CDR3 comprises 12 residues. Germline V lookup: CDR1 SGHTA, CDR2 FQGNSA. The V gene lost 4 bases and the J gene lost 7 bases, with 10 bases spanning the gap. The CDR3 reads CASSSQGGTQYF. The CDR3 coding sequence is TGTGCCAGCAGCTCTCAGGGTGGGACCCAGTACTTC.

This clone was seen a few times. The rearrangement joins TRBV23-1 to TRBJ2-2, with no clear D. TRBV23-1 is placed among ORFs of uncertain function. V dropped 4 bases and J dropped 1 base, with 10 bases sitting between them. The CDR3 has 15 amino acids. The CDR3 reads CASSRASENTGELFF. The CDR3 bases are TGCGCCAGCAGTCGCGCCAGCGAGAACACCGGGGAGCTGTTTTTT.

The rearrangement uses TRBV4-3 and TRBJ2-5; a weak D match, TRBD2 (6 bases). CDR3 length: 12 residues. CDR1 is LGHNA, CDR2 YSLEER, per germline. Trimming cost V 1 base and J 9 bases, with 9 bases left between them. CDR3 amino acids: CASSQGTGAQYF. CDR3 nucleotide sequence: TGCGCCAGCAGCCAAGGGACGGGGGCCCAGTACTTC.

The rearrangement uses TRBV30 and TRBJ1-2, with 7 bases lining up with TRBD1. Germline V gene sequence: CDR1 GTSNPN, CDR2 SVGIG (reference sequence). This CDR3 has 16 residues. Trimming cost V 7 bases and J 1 base; bases outside gene matches: 15. The CDR3 reads CAFLHPGTAFNYGYTF. The CDR3 DNA reads as TGTGCCTTCCTCCACCCAGGGACAGCCTTTAACTATGGCTACACCTTC.

Of note for this clone: The identical CDR3 is also encoded by other nucleotide sequences in the sample. This chain uses TRBV11-2 with TRBJ2-5; unclear D gene. CDR3 length: 15 residues. Germline CDR1 and CDR2: SGHAT and FQNNGV. V was trimmed by 0 bases and J by 1 base, leaving 9 bases between them. In DNA form, the CDR3 reads TGTGCCAGCAGCTTAGACCCAGGTAGCCAAGAGACCCAGTACTTC. It encodes CASSLDPGSQETQYF.

This sequence joins TRBV27 and TRBJ1-2, with 7 positions matching TRBD1. The CDR3 is 15 amino acids. The germline V gene encodes CDR1 MNHEY and CDR2 SMNVEV (reference sequence). V was clipped by 2 bases and J by 6 bases; unmatched bases: 9. The CDR3 is CASSLRGTASDGYTF. The CDR3 region has the DNA TGTGCCAGCAGTTTAAGGGGGACAGCTAGCGATGGCTACACCTTC.

This sequence joins TRBV4-2 and TRBJ2-7; 15 positions match TRBD2. The germline V gene has CDR1 LGHNA and CDR2 YNFKEQ. V shed 1 base and J 0 bases; nucleotides not matched to a gene: 4. The CDR3 extends over 18 amino acids. CDR3 sequence reads: CASSQAAGLAGGSYEQYF. The CDR3 DNA reads TGTGCCAGCAGCCAAGCTGCGGGACTAGCGGGGGGCTCCTACGAGCAGTACTTC.

The V gene is TRBV2, the J gene TRBJ1-1; D uncertain. The CDR3 consists of 13 residues. The germline V and J ends were trimmed by 6 bases and 0 bases, with 8 bases remaining between them. Per germline, CDR1 SNHLY and CDR2 FYNNEI. DNA for the CDR3: TGTGCCAGCAGCAAGGACCTGAACACTGAAGCTTTCTTT. It translates to CASSKDLNTEAFF.